Shown below are 29 T cell receptor beta chains from a single sample sequenced in a study of T cells in narcolepsy. The method was immunoSEQ multiplex PCR; TCRdb's version includes in-frame clones alone and lacks a portion of them. The sample comprises tens of thousands of clones, roughly 88% of which are singletons, and roughly 1.2% rests with the top ten. The material sequenced was CD45RA- memory CD4+ T cells from PBMCs. Every receptor here comes from a human donor with narcolepsy.

The V and J genes are TRBV7-8 and TRBJ1-2; 11 nucleotides agree with TRBD1. The CDR3 is 14 amino acids. The germline gives CDR1 SGHVS, CDR2 FQNEAQ. V shed 4 bases, J shed 8 bases, and the junction held 6 bases outside the gene matches. DNA of the CDR3: TGTGCCAGCAGCTCAGGACAGGGGGCGCGAGGCTACACCTTC. Encoded protein: CASSSGQGARGYTF.

The chain carries TRBV6-1 and TRBJ2-7, with D hard to call. Trimming took 7 bases from V and 3 from J, leaving 13 bases between them. CDR1 and CDR2 (germline): MNHNS, SASEGT. The CDR3 is 13 residues long. CDR3 bases: TGTGCCAGCAAACTAACAGATAGCTACGAGCAGTACTTC. The encoded protein is CASKLTDSYEQYF.

V gene TRBV7-9 combines with J gene TRBJ2-5; perhaps TRBD2 as D (6 bases). The V end lost 2 bases, the J end lost 4 bases, and 17 bases lay between the germline ends. CDR3 length: 16 amino acids. Germline CDR1 and CDR2: SEHNR and FQNEAQ (reference sequence). DNA for the CDR3: TGTGCCAGCAGCTTACTAACTAGCCGGCAAAGAGAGACCCAGTACTTC. This codes for CASSLLTSRQRETQYF.

The gene calls are TRBV7-3 and TRBJ2-1, with D perhaps matching TRBD2 (6 bases). CDR1 and CDR2 from the germline V gene are SGHTA and FQGTGA. The length of the CDR3 is 14 residues. V lost 1 base to trimming and J lost 6 bases, with 10 bases between them. Written as DNA, the CDR3 is TGTGCCAGCAGCTTAAGCGGGATTGTCAATGAGCAGTTCTTC. Translation: CASSLSGIVNEQFF.

In nucleotides, the CDR3 is TGTGCCATCAGGCCGGGACAGGGGGTCGAGGGGGAGCTGTTTTTT. This codes for CAIRPGQGVEGELFF. The V and J genes are TRBV10-3 and TRBJ2-2, with 11 bases identical to TRBD1. J lost 8 bases, V lost 6 bases, and 8 bases had no gene match. The germline V gene encodes CDR1 ENHRY and CDR2 SYGVKD. The CDR3 is 15 residues long.

The rearrangement links TRBV10-3 to TRBJ1-2, with D maybe TRBD1 (6 bases). Per the germline V gene, CDR1 is ENHRY and CDR2 is SYGVKD. The V end lost 3 bases, the J end lost 5 bases, and 16 bases lay between the germline ends. The CDR3 sequence is 15 residues long. For the CDR3, the DNA is TGTGCCATCAGTGAACCAGTGGCAGGGGATTATGGCTACACCTTC. It is translated as CAISEPVAGDYGYTF.

The J gene is TRBJ2-3, the V gene TRBV5-1; 7 bases agree with TRBD2. V was clipped by 0 bases and J by 0 bases; unmatched bases: 1. Looked up from germline, CDR1 is SGHRS and CDR2 is YFSETQ. The CDR3 length is 15 residues. The CDR3 DNA is TGCGCCAGCAGCTTGGGCGGGGGAAGCACAGATACGCAGTATTTT. It codes for CASSLGGGSTDTQYF. The full variable domain, completed using reference TRBV5-1 and TRBJ2-3, is KAGVTQTPRYLIKTRGQQVTLSCSPISGHRSVSWYQQTPGQGLQFLFEYFSETQRNKGNFPGRFSGRQFSNSRSEMNVSTLELGDSALYLCASSLGGGSTDTQYFGPGTRLTVL.

The CDR3 DNA sequence: TGTGCCAGCAGCCTGACAGGCACAGATACGCAGTATTTT. Its protein product is CASSLTGTDTQYF. The chain carries TRBV5-4 and TRBJ2-3; perhaps TRBD1 as D (5 bases). The CDR3 has 13 amino acids. The germline V and J ends were trimmed by 4 bases and 1 base, with 7 bases remaining between them. Germline V gene lookup returns CDR1 SGHNT and CDR2 YYREEE (reference sequence).

The gene calls are TRBV4-1 and TRBJ2-5; maybe TRBD2 (6 bases). Germline CDR1 and CDR2: MGHRA and YSYEKL. Trimming left V 4 bases short and J 5 bases short, with 20 bases between. The CDR3 has 16 residues. CDR3 sequence: CASSRKSGTGGETQYF. Here the CDR3 DNA reads TGCGCCAGCAGCCGCAAATCCGGGACTGGCGGGGAGACCCAGTACTTC.

The gene calls are TRBV5-5 and TRBJ2-3, with 7 bases lining up with TRBD2. There are 15 residues in the CDR3. Per germline, CDR1 SGHKS and CDR2 YYEKEE (reference sequence). V shed 0 bases and J 2 bases; nucleotides not matched to a gene: 3. For the CDR3, the DNA is TGTGCCAGCAGCTTGGCTAGCGGAATCACAGATACGCAGTATTTT. Translation gives CASSLASGITDTQYF.

The chain recombines TRBV12-5 with TRBJ1-1; the D is unclear. Germline lookup yields CDR1 LGHNT and CDR2 FRNRAP. V shed 0 bases and J shed 11 bases, with 13 bases lying between them. This CDR3 comprises 13 residues. The CDR3 reads CASGLVPVREAFF. In nucleotides, the CDR3 is TGTGCTAGTGGTTTGGTCCCGGTGCGAGAGGCTTTCTTT.

The chain couples TRBV30 to TRBJ1-2; no reliable D call. Germline V gives CDR1 GTSNPN, CDR2 SVGIG (reference sequence). V was trimmed by 0 bases and J by 7 bases, leaving 6 bases between them. This CDR3 spans 11 amino acids. The CDR3 coding sequence is TGTGCCTGGAGTGTACCGGTTGGCTACACCTTC. This translates into CAWSVPVGYTF.

This chain links TRBV28 with TRBJ1-2; D not certain. Looked up from germline, CDR1 is MDHEN and CDR2 is SYDVKM. CDR3 length: 13 amino acids. V lost 1 base and J 7 bases, leaving 10 bases between the germline ends. In DNA form, the CDR3 reads TGTGCCAGCAGTTTATCGGGAGTCTCTGGCTACACCTTC. Translated: CASSLSGVSGYTF.

This chain uses TRBV5-1 with TRBJ1-1; 7 bases align to TRBD1. Per the germline V gene, CDR1 is SGHRS and CDR2 is YFSETQ. CDR3 length: 16 residues. Losses at the gene ends were 1 base for V and 2 bases for J; bases not matched to a gene: 8. The CDR3 DNA reads TGCGCCAGCAGCTTGATCTCCAGGGGGGTTAACACTGAAGCTTTCTTT. This gives the protein CASSLISRGVNTEAFF.

The V gene is TRBV10-3, the J gene TRBJ2-7; 13 bases match TRBD2. The CDR3 sequence is 13 residues long. The V and J ends lost 9 bases and 3 bases, in that order; junction bases with no gene match: 2. Germline CDR1 ENHRY, CDR2 SYGVKD. The chain's CDR3 is CAIGTSGNYEQYF. In DNA, the CDR3 is TGTGCCATAGGGACTAGCGGGAACTACGAGCAGTACTTC.

This clone was found a few times. Other DNA sequences in the same sample also yield this CDR3. The gene calls are TRBV5-1 and TRBJ2-2; 7 bases are shared with TRBD1. Unmatched junction bases numbered 3, after V lost 4 bases and J lost 0 bases. CDR1 is SGHRS, CDR2 YFSETQ, per germline. There are 15 residues in the CDR3. This CDR3 reads CASSLGTANTGELFF. The CDR3 DNA reads as TGCGCCAGCAGCCTAGGGACAGCGAACACCGGGGAGCTGTTTTTT.

The chain links TRBV7-2 to TRBJ2-1; 12 nucleotides match TRBD2. The V segment lost 2 bases and the J segment 7 bases; nucleotides outside the gene matches: 3. This CDR3 spans 15 amino acids. Germline loops: CDR1 SGHTA, CDR2 FQGNSA. The CDR3 here is CASSLTSGRTNEQFF. The CDR3 region has the DNA TGTGCCAGCAGCTTAACTAGCGGGAGGACTAATGAGCAGTTCTTC.

J is TRBJ1-4 and V is TRBV14; unclear D gene. The CDR3 consists of 15 residues. V was pared by 4 bases and J by 6 bases, with 15 bases between. Germline assignment: CDR1 SGHDN and CDR2 FVKESK. CDR3 DNA sequence: TGTGCCAGCAGCCTTGGGAACCCTGGGGATGAAAAACTGTTTTTT. It encodes CASSLGNPGDEKLFF.

The chain is built from TRBV7-6 and TRBJ1-6, with D unresolved. The germline V gene encodes CDR1 SGHVS and CDR2 FNYEAQ. The CDR3 runs to 14 residues. Trimming took off 5 bases at V and 7 bases at J, with 12 bases between the two ends. CDR3: CASSLEMKNSPLHF. In DNA, the CDR3 is TGTGCCAGCAGCCTGGAAATGAAAAATTCACCCCTCCACTTT.

The rearrangement uses TRBV5-6 and TRBJ1-3; the D gene is possibly TRBD1 (5 bases). V was clipped by 5 bases and J by 0 bases, with 12 bases between them. Germline loops: CDR1 SGHDT, CDR2 YYEEEE. The CDR3 consists of 15 residues. CDR3 loop: CASRHRGLSGNTIYF. The CDR3, as DNA: TGTGCCAGCAGACATAGGGGTCTCTCTGGAAACACCATATATTTT.

The chain recombines TRBV27 with TRBJ1-6, with no clear D. V gave up 5 bases and J gave up 10 bases, with 24 bases separating them. This CDR3 region has 17 residues. Germline V CDR1 and CDR2: MNHEY, SMNVEV (reference sequence). This chain's CDR3 is CASSTPRTASQQSPLHF. In DNA form, the CDR3 reads TGTGCCAGCAGTACTCCACGGACTGCCTCACAGCAGTCACCCCTCCACTTT.

About this clone itself: Within the sample, other DNA sequences also encode this same CDR3. The chain links TRBV7-6 to TRBJ2-5, with D possibly TRBD1 on 5 matching bases. Germline-derived CDR1 and CDR2 are SGHVS and FNYEAQ. The CDR3 spans 14 residues. V was pared by 2 bases and J by 0 bases, with 7 bases between. In DNA, the CDR3 is TGTGCCAGCAGCTTACTGACAGACCAAGAGACCCAGTACTTC. Translated, it gives CASSLLTDQETQYF.

The CDR3 reads CASSELSGLKETQYF. The DNA of the CDR3 is TGTGCCAGCAGTGAATTATCCGGACTGAAAGAGACCCAGTACTTC. The V gene is TRBV2, the J gene TRBJ2-5, with a weak D call TRBD2 (5 bases). The ends were cut back, 2 bases at V and 3 bases at J, with 13 bases in the middle. Germline V lookup: CDR1 SNHLY, CDR2 FYNNEI. The CDR3 has 15 amino acids.

The chain is built from TRBV5-1 and TRBJ2-6; the D gene is possibly TRBD1 (6 bases). Germline V gene lookup returns CDR1 SGHRS and CDR2 YFSETQ. Trimming took off 6 bases at V and 0 bases at J, with 10 bases between the two ends. The CDR3 runs to 15 residues. CDR3 amino acids: CASTTGNSGANVLTF. In DNA, the CDR3 is TGCGCCAGCACTACAGGGAACTCTGGGGCCAACGTCCTGACTTTC. Together with reference TRBV5-1 and TRBJ2-6, the CDR3 gives the full variable domain: KAGVTQTPRYLIKTRGQQVTLSCSPISGHRSVSWYQQTPGQGLQFLFEYFSETQRNKGNFPGRFSGRQFSNSRSEMNVSTLELGDSALYLCASTTGNSGANVLTFGAGSRLTVL.

The chain links TRBV7-9 to TRBJ2-5, with 9 bases aligning to TRBD1. In germline, CDR1 is SEHNR, CDR2 FQNEAQ (reference sequence). This CDR3 region has 16 residues. V gave up 5 bases and J gave up 3 bases; unmatched junction bases: 10. The CDR3 region is CASSTIVQGAKETQYF. Here the CDR3 DNA reads TGTGCCAGCAGCACTATAGTACAGGGGGCGAAAGAGACCCAGTACTTC.

V is TRBV19 and J is TRBJ2-5; TRBD2 agrees at 10 bases. The CDR3 runs to 14 residues. CDR1 is LNHDA and CDR2 is SQIVND in the germline V gene (reference sequence). J was trimmed by 5 bases and V by 7 bases; bases with no gene match: 7. CDR3 DNA: TGTGCCAGTAAGGCTAGCGGGGGAGGGGAGACCCAGTACTTC. Its translation is CASKASGGGETQYF.

This chain connects TRBV9 to TRBJ1-1; D gene unclear. Germline V gene lookup returns CDR1 SGDLS and CDR2 YYNGEE. V was cut by 0 bases and J by 1 base, with 7 bases left in between. The CDR3 has 14 amino acids. CDR3 in DNA: TGTGCCAGCAGCGTAGCAGGCTCGAACACTGAAGCTTTCTTT. This gives the protein CASSVAGSNTEAFF. Combining the CDR3 with reference TRBV9 and TRBJ1-1 gives the whole variable domain DSGVTQTPKHLITATGQRVTLRCSPRSGDLSVYWYQQSLDQGLQFLIQYYNGEERAKGNILERFSAQQFPDLHSELNLSSLELGDSALYFCASSVAGSNTEAFFGQGTRLTVV.

This clone is a singleton in its sample. CDR3 loop: CASSTTETGTGTQYF. The CDR3 DNA sequence: TGTGCCAGCAGCACGACTGAGACCGGAACGGGTACGCAGTATTTT. This chain connects TRBV9 to TRBJ2-3; D gene unclear. V was shortened by 4 bases and J by 8 bases, with 20 bases between the two germline ends. The CDR3 is 15 amino acids. The germline gives CDR1 SGDLS, CDR2 YYNGEE.

The chain employs TRBV5-1 and TRBJ1-1; 8 nucleotides agree with TRBD1. Trimming at V came to 4 bases and at J to 5 bases, leaving 4 bases not matched to a gene. CDR1 and CDR2 (germline): SGHRS, YFSETQ. The CDR3 is 13 amino acids. The CDR3 bases are TGCGCCAGCAGCCAACAGGGGGTGACTGAAGCTTTCTTT. It yields the protein CASSQQGVTEAFF.